Listed below are T cell receptor beta chains from one sample, sequenced in a study of shared clonotypes between healthy human individuals. Libraries were prepared by immunoSEQ multiplex PCR; TCRdb keeps only in-frame clonotypes and omits some of them. The profile covers roughly 810,000 clones, with 90% to 97% appearing a single time and under 0.25% taken by the ten largest. The sample was naive CD8+ T cells sorted from blood. These receptors all come from a man younger than 45 in good health. Each CDR3 is given with its conserved first and last residue. D genes are given only for firm matches. Rows give clone size only sometimes, using once, few, many, or a class for an expanded clone.

j_gene,len,d_gene,abundance,v_gene,CDR3nt,CDR3aa
TRBJ2-7,18,TRBD2,-,TRBV5-4,TGTGCCAGCAGCTTGGGGGCAGGACTAGCGGGAGACTACTACGAGCAGTACTTC,CASSLGAGLAGDYYEQYF
TRBJ2-7,18,TRBD2,-,TRBV15,TGTGCCACCAGCGGTAAATCCGGGACTAGCGGGAGGAGGTACGAGCAGTACTTC,CATSGKSGTSGRRYEQYF
TRBJ2-7,15,TRBD1,-,TRBV4-2,TGTGCCAGCAGCCCCGGGACAGGGGGGACCTACGAGCAGTACTTC,CASSPGTGGTYEQYF
TRBJ2-1,15,-,-,TRBV5-1,TGCGCCAGCAGCTTGTTCTCGATCTCCTACAATGAGCAGTTCTTC,CASSLFSISYNEQFF
TRBJ2-7,18,TRBD2,-,TRBV29-1,TGCAGCGTTGAACTTGGCGGGACTAGCGGGATCCCCTCCTACGAGCAGTACTTC,CSVELGGTSGIPSYEQYF
TRBJ1-1,13,-,-,TRBV29-1,TGCAGCGTTTCTAGGGCCGGGTCTAATGAAGCTTTCTTT,CSVSRAGSNEAFF
TRBJ2-7,12,TRBD2,-,TRBV6-6,TGTGCCAGCAGGGGGACTAGCTACGAGCAGTACTTC,CASRGTSYEQYF
TRBJ2-1,19,-,-,TRBV7-2,TGTGCCAGCAGCTTAGTGGTCCGGGGGTTGGTGAGCTCCTACAATGAGCAGTTCTTC,CASSLVVRGLVSSYNEQFF
TRBJ2-3,19,-,-,TRBV11-2,TGTGCCAGCAGCTTAGTTGTCGGGAGTGGCTTAGGCAGCACAGATACGCAGTATTTT,CASSLVVGSGLGSTDTQYF
TRBJ1-5,15,-,-,TRBV9,TGTGCCAGCAGCGTAGGAGGGTTACGCAATCAGCCCCAGCATTTT,CASSVGGLRNQPQHF
TRBJ1-1,13,-,few,TRBV4-2,TGTGCCAGCAGCGACTACAGGAACACTGAAGCTTTCTTT,CASSDYRNTEAFF
TRBJ2-5,15,-,-,TRBV11-2,TGTGCCAGCAGCTTAGATGGGCAGGGTTGGGAGACCCAGTACTTC,CASSLDGQGWETQYF
TRBJ2-7,14,-,once,TRBV9,TGTGCCAGCAGCCCCCGGGACAACTCCTACGAGCAGTACTTC,CASSPRDNSYEQYF
TRBJ2-1,16,-,-,TRBV2,TGTGCCAGCAGTGAAGCGGCCAGCGACGCCTACAATGAGCAGTTCTTC,CASSEAASDAYNEQFF
TRBJ2-1,15,TRBD2,-,TRBV9,TGTGCCAGCAGCTTAGCGGGACTTGTTTACAATGAGCAGTTCTTC,CASSLAGLVYNEQFF
TRBJ2-7,13,-,-,TRBV7-6,TGTGCCAGCAGCCCAGAGACCTTCGGCGAGCAGTACTTC,CASSPETFGEQYF
TRBJ2-7,12,-,-,TRBV5-1,TGCGCCAGCAGCTTGCTTTCGAACGAGCAGTACTTC,CASSLLSNEQYF
TRBJ2-7,14,TRBD1,-,TRBV19,TGTGCCAGTAGCGTACAGGGGTATACCCACGAGCAGTACTTC,CASSVQGYTHEQYF
TRBJ2-7,14,-,-,TRBV7-2,TGTGCCAGCAGCGGGAGCAGGGTCTCCTACGAGCAGTACTTC,CASSGSRVSYEQYF
TRBJ2-7,15,-,-,TRBV27,TGTGCCAGCAGTCTTGTTGGGGGACCGTCCTACGAGCAGTACTTC,CASSLVGGPSYEQYF
TRBJ2-3,14,TRBD2,-,TRBV11-3,TGTGCCAGCAGCTTGGGAGGGAGCACAGATACGCAGTATTTT,CASSLGGSTDTQYF
TRBJ2-1,16,TRBD2,-,TRBV19,TGTGCCACCAGGACTAGCGGGAGTGTCTCCTACAATGAGCAGTTCTTC,CATRTSGSVSYNEQFF
TRBJ1-1,15,-,-,TRBV19,TGTGCCAGTAGTATTGCCCCCAGCCTGAACACTGAAGCTTTCTTT,CASSIAPSLNTEAFF
TRBJ1-1,15,TRBD1,-,TRBV19,TGTGCCAGTAGTCTTGGGTGGGACAGGGCGGCTGAAGCTTTCTTT,CASSLGWDRAAEAFF
TRBJ2-1,16,TRBD2,-,TRBV6-5,TGTGCCAGCAGTTACGGGGCTAGCGGGACTGACAATGAGCAGTTCTTC,CASSYGASGTDNEQFF
TRBJ2-1,16,-,-,TRBV7-8,TGTGCCAGCAGCTTTGGCGCTGCAAGCTCCTACAATGAGCAGTTCTTC,CASSFGAASSYNEQFF
TRBJ2-1,13,TRBD2,-,TRBV15,TGTGCCACCAGGAGCGGGAGCTACAATGAGCAGTTCTTC,CATRSGSYNEQFF
TRBJ2-1,14,-,-,TRBV30,TGTGCCTGGAGTCCGACGGGAGCCCAAGATGAGCAGTTCTTC,CAWSPTGAQDEQFF
TRBJ2-1,17,-,-,TRBV14,TGTGCCAGCAGCCAAGAAGGTCACCCGGGGGAGTGGAATGAGCAGTTCTTC,CASSQEGHPGEWNEQFF
TRBJ2-7,13,-,-,TRBV7-6,TGTGCCAGCAGCTTATATGCCGACTACGAGCAGTACTTC,CASSLYADYEQYF
TRBJ2-5,15,TRBD2,-,TRBV5-6,TGTGCCAGCAGCCACGGGACTAACCTCCAAGAGACCCAGTACTTC,CASSHGTNLQETQYF
TRBJ2-7,16,TRBD2,-,TRBV9,TGTGCCAGCAGCGGGGGTGAGGTCAGCGGGGCCTACGAGCAGTACTTC,CASSGGEVSGAYEQYF
TRBJ2-7,13,-,-,TRBV5-5,TGTGCCAGCAGTTCGCATCAATACTACGAGCAGTACTTC,CASSSHQYYEQYF
TRBJ1-5,13,-,-,TRBV28,TGTGCCAGCAGTTCAGACAGGAATCAGCCCCAGCATTTT,CASSSDRNQPQHF
TRBJ1-2,15,TRBD1,once,TRBV6-5,TGTGCCAGCACCCAGGCCCAGGGGGCGAACTATGGCTACACCTTC,CASTQAQGANYGYTF
TRBJ1-5,14,TRBD1,-,TRBV28,TGTGCCAGCAGCCTCCGACAGGGGAATCAGCCCCAGCATTTT,CASSLRQGNQPQHF
TRBJ2-7,14,-,-,TRBV27,TGTGCCAGCACCACAGCGGACGGTAACTACGAGCAGTACTTC,CASTTADGNYEQYF
TRBJ2-7,15,TRBD2,-,TRBV7-6,TGTGCCAGCAGCTTGGAAGCGGGGGAGACCTACGAGCAGTACTTC,CASSLEAGETYEQYF
TRBJ2-4,16,-,-,TRBV7-8,TGTGCCAGCAGCTTAGGGATCCCCGGGGCCAAAAACATTCAGTACTTC,CASSLGIPGAKNIQYF
TRBJ2-5,15,-,-,TRBV19,TGTGCCAGTAGCCGATTGGGGGGCAGCCAAGAGACCCAGTACTTC,CASSRLGGSQETQYF
TRBJ2-7,14,TRBD2,-,TRBV4-3,TGCGCCAGCAGCCAAGGGACTAGCGGGTACGAGCAGTACTTC,CASSQGTSGYEQYF
TRBJ2-3,15,TRBD1,-,TRBV28,TGTGCCAGCAGCCCAACCGGGACAGGCGCAGATACGCAGTATTTT,CASSPTGTGADTQYF
TRBJ2-7,13,-,-,TRBV7-9,TGTGCCAGCAGCTCACCGGGTCTTAGCGAGCAGTACTTC,CASSSPGLSEQYF
TRBJ2-7,14,-,-,TRBV5-4,TGTGCCAGCAGCTTAAGAGGGAAATCCTACGAGCAGTACTTC,CASSLRGKSYEQYF
TRBJ2-1,14,TRBD2,-,TRBV7-9,TGTGCCAGCAGCTGGGGTAGCGGGAGGAATGAGCAGTTCTTC,CASSWGSGRNEQFF
TRBJ2-2,16,-,-,TRBV5-1,TGCGCCAGCAGCCCCACCTATTTCGCGAACACCGGGGAGCTGTTTTTT,CASSPTYFANTGELFF
TRBJ2-2,16,TRBD2,-,TRBV7-9,TGTGCCAGCAGCTTTAGCGGGAGGGCCGATACCGGGGAGCTGTTTTTT,CASSFSGRADTGELFF
TRBJ2-3,18,-,-,TRBV13,TGTGCCAGCAGCTTAGAGGGGCTAGCCGACACACACACAGATACGCAGTATTTT,CASSLEGLADTHTDTQYF
TRBJ1-2,12,TRBD1,-,TRBV27,TGTGCCAGCAGTTCCAGGGGGGGTGGCTACACCTTC,CASSSRGGGYTF
TRBJ2-7,15,TRBD2,-,TRBV27,TGTGCCAGCAGTGGGACGGGACTAGCAGAATACGAGCAGTACTTC,CASSGTGLAEYEQYF